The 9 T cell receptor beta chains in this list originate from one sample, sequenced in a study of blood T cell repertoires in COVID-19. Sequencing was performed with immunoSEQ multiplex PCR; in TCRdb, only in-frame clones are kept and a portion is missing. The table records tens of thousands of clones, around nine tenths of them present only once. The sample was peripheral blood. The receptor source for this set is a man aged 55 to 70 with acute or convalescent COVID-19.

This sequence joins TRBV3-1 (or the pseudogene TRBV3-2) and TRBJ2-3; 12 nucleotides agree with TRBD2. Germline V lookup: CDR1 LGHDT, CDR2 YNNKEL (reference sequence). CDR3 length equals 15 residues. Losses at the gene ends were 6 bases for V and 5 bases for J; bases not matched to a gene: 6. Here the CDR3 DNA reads TGTGCCAGCAGTCCTAGCGGGGGGGCCCGAGATACGCAGTATTTT. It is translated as CASSPSGGARDTQYF.

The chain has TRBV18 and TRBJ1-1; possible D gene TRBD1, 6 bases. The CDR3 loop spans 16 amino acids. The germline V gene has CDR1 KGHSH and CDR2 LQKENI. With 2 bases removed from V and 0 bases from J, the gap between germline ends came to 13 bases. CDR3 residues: CASSPGTNRMNTEAFF. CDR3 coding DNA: TGTGCCAGCTCACCAGGGACAAACCGAATGAACACTGAAGCTTTCTTT.

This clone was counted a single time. The chain's CDR3 is CASSHQSRSGGGVTDTQYF. For the CDR3, the DNA is TGTGCCAGCAGCCACCAATCCAGGTCCGGGGGAGGTGTCACAGATACGCAGTATTTT. V gene TRBV3-1 (or the pseudogene TRBV3-2) combines with J gene TRBJ2-3; a possible D gene is TRBD2 (6 bases). The germline CDR1 and CDR2 sequences are LGHDT and YNNKEL (reference sequence). The CDR3 loop spans 19 amino acids. Trimming took off 3 bases at V and 2 bases at J, with 24 bases between the two ends.

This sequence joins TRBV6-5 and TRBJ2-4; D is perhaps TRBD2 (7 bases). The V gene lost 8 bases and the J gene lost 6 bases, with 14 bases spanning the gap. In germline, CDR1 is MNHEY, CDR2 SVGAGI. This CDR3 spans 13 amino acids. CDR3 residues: CASVEGGANIQYF. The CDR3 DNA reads TGTGCCAGCGTAGAGGGGGGGGCAAACATTCAGTACTTC.

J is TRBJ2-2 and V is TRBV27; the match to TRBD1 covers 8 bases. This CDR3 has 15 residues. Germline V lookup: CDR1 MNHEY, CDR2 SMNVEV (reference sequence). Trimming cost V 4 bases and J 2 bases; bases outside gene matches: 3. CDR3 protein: CASSWDRFNTGELFF. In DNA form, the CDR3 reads TGTGCCAGCAGTTGGGACAGGTTTAACACCGGGGAGCTGTTTTTT.

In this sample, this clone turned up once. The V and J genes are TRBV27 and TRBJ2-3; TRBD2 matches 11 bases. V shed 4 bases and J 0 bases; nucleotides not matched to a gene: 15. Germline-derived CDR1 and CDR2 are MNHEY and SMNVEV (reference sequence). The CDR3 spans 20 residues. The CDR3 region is CASSSYPLAGGPTSTDTQYF. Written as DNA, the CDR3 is TGTGCCAGCAGTTCCTACCCTCTAGCGGGGGGCCCTACTAGCACAGATACGCAGTATTTT.

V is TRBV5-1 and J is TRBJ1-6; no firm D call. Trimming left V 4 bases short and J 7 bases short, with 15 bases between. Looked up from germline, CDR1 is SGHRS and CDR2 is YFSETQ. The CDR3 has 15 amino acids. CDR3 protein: CASSPDFMRNSPLHF. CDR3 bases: TGCGCCAGCAGCCCGGACTTCATGAGAAATTCACCCCTCCACTTT.

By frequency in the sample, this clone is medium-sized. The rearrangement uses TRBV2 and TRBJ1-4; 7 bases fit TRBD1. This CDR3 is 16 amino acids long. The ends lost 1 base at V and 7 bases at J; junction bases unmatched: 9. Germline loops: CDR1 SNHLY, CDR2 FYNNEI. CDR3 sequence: CASSEGVGQLIEKLFF. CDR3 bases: TGTGCCAGCAGTGAAGGGGTGGGACAGCTTATTGAAAAACTGTTTTTT.

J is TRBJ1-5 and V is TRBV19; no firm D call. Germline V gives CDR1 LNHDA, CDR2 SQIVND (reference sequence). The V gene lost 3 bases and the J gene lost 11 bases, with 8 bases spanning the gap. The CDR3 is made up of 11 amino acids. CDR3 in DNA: TGTGCCAGTAGTATCGAACTGACCCAGCATTTT. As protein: CASSIELTQHF.